This TCR beta chain was identified during a study of blood T cell repertoires in COVID-19. Turning to the study itself: Samples representing acute and convalescent COVID-19 were sourced from the United States, Italy and Spain. PBMCs, B-cell-depleted T cells, or T cells provided the cDNA or gDNA that made up the material.

Authors' methods: Estimated nucleated cell counts came from reference gene primer amplification. TCRdb's table, derived via immunoSEQ multiplex PCR, lists solely in-frame clones and lacks some. V and J calls and clone size are copied from that table; D and trimming were computed from the DNA. The table records about 110,000 clones, 88% of them present only once. Looked up from germline, CDR1 is LNHDA and CDR2 is SQIVND (reference sequence). J lost 6 bases, V lost 0 bases, and 6 bases had no gene match. The CDR3 length is 16 residues. The V and J genes are TRBV19 and TRBJ2-3; 10 bases fit TRBD2. Sequenced: peripheral blood. The receptor's source is a human donor in a cohort sampled during active COVID-19. CDR3 protein: CASSIEASGSSDTQYF. The CDR3 region has the DNA TGTGCCAGTAGTATAGAAGCTAGCGGGAGTTCTGATACGCAGTATTTT.